These T cell receptor beta chains were read from a single sample in a study of blood T cell repertoires in COVID-19. Sequenced by immunoSEQ multiplex PCR; TCRdb stores in-frame clones only, minus some. The sample records 150,000 to 200,000 clones, roughly 88% being singletons. Sequencing was carried out using PBMCs or T cells enriched from blood (not recorded which). Every receptor here comes from a woman aged 50 to 60 who had recovered from COVID-19. Both conserved end residues are part of each CDR3. Each record gives: J gene, V gene, D gene, clone size, CDR3 protein, CDR3 DNA. D genes are given only for firm matches. Not every row has a clone size; where given, it reads once, few, many or a size class.

>TRBJ1-6|TRBV4-2|.|.
CASSQGSASWISPLHF
TGTGCCAGCAGCCAAGGGTCAGCGTCGTGGATTTCACCCCTCCACTTT
>TRBJ2-3|TRBV4-3|.|.
CASSQASTDTQYF
TGCGCCAGCAGCCAGGCTAGCACAGATACGCAGTATTTT
>TRBJ2-7|TRBV5-6|.|.
CASSLRRAYEQYF
TGTGCCAGCAGCCTTCGACGGGCCTACGAGCAGTACTTC
>TRBJ2-3|TRBV7-9|.|.
CASSLAGGRTDTQYF
TGTGCCAGCAGCTTAGCGGGGGGGCGTACAGATACGCAGTATTTT
>TRBJ2-1|TRBV24-1|TRBD1|.
CATSPGRTGVLYEQFF
TGTGCCACCAGCCCTGGTCGGACAGGGGTCCTCTATGAGCAGTTCTTC
>TRBJ2-1|TRBV5-1|TRBD1|.
CASSSRTGVLVEQFF
TGCGCCAGCAGCTCGCGGACAGGTGTTTTGGTTGAGCAGTTCTTC
>TRBJ2-2|TRBV7-2|TRBD2|.
CASSQRGGNTGELFF
TGTGCCAGCAGCCAACGGGGGGGTAACACCGGGGAGCTGTTTTTT
>TRBJ1-5|TRBV23-1|.|.
CAGTGRKRGRNQPQHF
TGCGCCGGCACAGGACGCAAAAGGGGTCGCAATCAGCCCCAGCATTTT
>TRBJ2-3|TRBV4-3|TRBD2|.
CASSQDHERGTDTQYF
TGCGCCAGCAGCCAAGATCACGAGCGGGGAACAGATACGCAGTATTTT
>TRBJ2-7|TRBV2|.|.
CASSEEGQLSYEQYF
TGTGCCAGCAGTGAAGAAGGCCAACTATCCTACGAGCAGTACTTC
>TRBJ2-1|TRBV30|.|.
CAWATRNEQFF
TGTGCCTGGGCGACTCGCAATGAGCAGTTCTTC
>TRBJ1-2|TRBV6-5|TRBD1|.
CASSATGVYGYTF
TGTGCCAGCAGCGCAACAGGGGTCTATGGCTACACCTTC
>TRBJ2-3|TRBV6-4|TRBD2|.
CASSPTSGGILTDTQYF
TGTGCCAGCAGCCCGACTAGCGGGGGGATCCTCACAGATACGCAGTATTTT
>TRBJ2-7|TRBV6-5|TRBD1|.
CASSYSPGQGSYEQYF
TGTGCCAGCAGTTACTCCCCGGGACAGGGATCCTACGAGCAGTACTTC
>TRBJ1-2|TRBV19|.|.
CASSINSGKLNYGYTF
TGTGCCAGTAGTATTAATTCAGGGAAGTTAAACTATGGCTACACCTTC
>TRBJ1-5|TRBV24-1|.|.
CATSDPLTPKQPQHF
TGTGCCACCAGTGATCCACTGACTCCCAAACAGCCCCAGCATTTT
>TRBJ2-5|TRBV7-2|.|.
CASSQNPRVWETQYF
TGTGCCAGCAGCCAAAATCCAAGAGTTTGGGAGACCCAGTACTTC
>TRBJ2-3|TRBV5-1|TRBD1|.
CASSLDRGSTDMQYF
TGCGCCAGCAGCTTGGACAGGGGAAGCACAGATATGCAGTATTTT
>TRBJ2-5|TRBV14|.|.
CASSQVTGPETQYF
TGTGCCAGCAGTCAAGTTACAGGGCCGGAGACCCAGTACTTC
>TRBJ2-2|TRBV3-1/TRBV3-2|TRBD1|.
CASGDREFFGELFF
TGTGCCAGCGGGGACAGGGAGTTTTTCGGGGAGCTGTTTTTT
>TRBJ2-3|TRBV19|TRBD1|.
CASSSRQGLTDTQYF
TGTGCCAGTAGTTCCCGACAGGGCCTCACAGATACGCAGTATTTT
>TRBJ2-1|TRBV3-1/TRBV3-2|.|.
CASSQGRGFGNEQFF
TGTGCCAGCAGCCAGGGCCGAGGGTTCGGGAATGAGCAGTTCTTC
>TRBJ2-7|TRBV10-3|TRBD1|.
CAISERTGDSYEQYF
TGTGCCATCAGTGAGAGGACAGGGGACTCCTACGAGCAGTACTTC
>TRBJ2-3|TRBV5-1|TRBD2|.
CATGLAGPTDTQYF
TGCGCCACGGGACTAGCGGGACCCACAGATACGCAGTATTTT
>TRBJ1-1|TRBV5-1|.|.
CASNKGEVNTEAFF
TGCGCCAGCAACAAAGGGGAGGTGAACACTGAAGCTTTCTTT
>TRBJ2-4|TRBV20-1|.|.
CSANERALAKNIQYF
TGCAGTGCTAATGAGCGGGCATTAGCCAAAAACATTCAGTACTTC
>TRBJ2-7|TRBV4-1|.|.
CASSQGDIAYEQYF
TGCGCCAGCAGCCAGGGCGACATCGCGTACGAGCAGTACTTC
>TRBJ1-1|TRBV30|.|.
CAWNRLNTEAFF
TGTGCCTGGAATCGGTTGAACACTGAAGCTTTCTTT
>TRBJ1-2|TRBV18|.|.
CASSPPIGPYGYTF
TGTGCCAGCTCACCACCGATTGGGCCCTATGGCTACACCTTC
>TRBJ2-5|TRBV5-1|TRBD2|.
CASSLAGVAGSQETQYF
TGCGCCAGCAGCTTGGCTGGGGTAGCGGGGTCCCAAGAGACCCAGTACTTC
>TRBJ2-1|TRBV6-6|.|.
CASLLKLSGNEQFF
TGTGCCAGCCTTTTGAAGTTATCGGGCAATGAGCAGTTCTTC
>TRBJ1-2|TRBV4-3|.|.
CASSQDPQAHYGYTF
TGCGCCAGCAGCCAAGATCCACAGGCCCACTATGGCTACACCTTC
>TRBJ1-6|TRBV3-1/TRBV3-2|.|once
CASRVSFTKNSPLHF
TGTGCCAGCAGGGTCAGTTTTACCAAAAATTCACCCCTCCACTTT
>TRBJ2-3|TRBV12-3/TRBV12-4|TRBD1|once
CASSLGQQGAQYF
TGTGCCAGCAGTTTAGGGCAACAGGGGGCGCAGTATTTT
>TRBJ1-2|TRBV11-2|.|.
CASSLDPGFGYTF
TGTGCCAGCAGCTTAGATCCAGGGTTTGGCTACACCTTC
>TRBJ2-1|TRBV13|.|.
CASSLRTLSGGSYNEQFF
TGTGCCAGCAGCCTCCGGACGTTGAGCGGCGGTTCCTACAATGAGCAGTTCTTC
>TRBJ1-1|TRBV4-2|.|.
CASSQDKMAGGTEAFF
TGTGCCAGCAGCCAAGATAAAATGGCCGGGGGCACTGAAGCTTTCTTT
>TRBJ1-3|TRBV18|.|.
CASSPQGVGNTIYF
TGTGCCAGCTCACCACAAGGAGTAGGAAACACCATATATTTT
>TRBJ1-4|TRBV4-1|.|.
CASSLSHGTTNEKLFF
TGCGCCAGCAGCCTATCGCACGGGACAACTAATGAAAAACTGTTTTTT
>TRBJ2-3|TRBV4-2|.|.
CASRPLGGGDTQYF
TGTGCCAGCCGCCCCTTGGGGGGAGGAGATACGCAGTATTTT
>TRBJ1-2|TRBV27|.|.
CASMAGMKVANYGYTF
TGTGCCAGCATGGCAGGGATGAAAGTTGCGAACTATGGCTACACCTTC
>TRBJ1-1|TRBV27|TRBD1|few
CASSHRGGEAFF
TGTGCCAGCAGTCACAGGGGTGGTGAAGCTTTCTTT
>TRBJ2-6|TRBV24-1|TRBD1|.
CAISGGPSSGANVLTF
TGTGCCATTTCAGGGGGTCCGAGCTCTGGGGCCAACGTCCTGACTTTC
>TRBJ2-7|TRBV4-3|TRBD2|few
CASSQDDLRGGEQYF
TGCGCCAGCAGCCAAGATGATCTACGGGGGGGAGAGCAGTACTTC